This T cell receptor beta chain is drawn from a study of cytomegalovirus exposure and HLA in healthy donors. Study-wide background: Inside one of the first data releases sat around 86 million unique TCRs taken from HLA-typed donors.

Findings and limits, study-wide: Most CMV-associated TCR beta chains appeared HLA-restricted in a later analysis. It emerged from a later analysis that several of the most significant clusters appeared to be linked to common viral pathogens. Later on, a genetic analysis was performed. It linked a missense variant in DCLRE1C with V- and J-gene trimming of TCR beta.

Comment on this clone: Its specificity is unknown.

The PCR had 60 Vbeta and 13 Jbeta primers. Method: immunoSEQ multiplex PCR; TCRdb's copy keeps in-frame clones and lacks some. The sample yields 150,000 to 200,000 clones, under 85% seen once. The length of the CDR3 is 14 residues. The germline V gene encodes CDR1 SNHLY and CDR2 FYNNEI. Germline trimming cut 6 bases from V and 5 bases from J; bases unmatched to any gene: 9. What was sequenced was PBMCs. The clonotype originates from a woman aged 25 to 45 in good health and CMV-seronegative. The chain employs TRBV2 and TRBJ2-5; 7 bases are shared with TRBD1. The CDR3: CASSPGQRGETQYF. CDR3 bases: TGTGCCAGCAGCCCGGGACAGCGCGGGGAGACCCAGTACTTC.